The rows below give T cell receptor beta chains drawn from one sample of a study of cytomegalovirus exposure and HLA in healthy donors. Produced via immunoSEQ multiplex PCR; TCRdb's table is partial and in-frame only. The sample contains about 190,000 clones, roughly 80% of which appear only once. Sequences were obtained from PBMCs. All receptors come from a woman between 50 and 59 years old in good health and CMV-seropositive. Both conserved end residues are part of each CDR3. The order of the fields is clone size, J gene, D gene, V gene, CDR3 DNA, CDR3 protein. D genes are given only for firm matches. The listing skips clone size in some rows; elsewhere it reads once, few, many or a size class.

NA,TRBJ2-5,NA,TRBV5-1,TGCGCCAGCAGCACAGGGTCACAAGAGACCCAGTACTTC,CASSTGSQETQYF
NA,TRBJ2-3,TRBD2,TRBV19,TGTGCCAGTACGAGACTAGCGGGGGGACTTAGCACAGATACGCAGTATTTT,CASTRLAGGLSTDTQYF
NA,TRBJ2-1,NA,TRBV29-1,TGCAGCGTTGAAAGGACAGCACCCTACAATGAGCAGTTCTTC,CSVERTAPYNEQFF
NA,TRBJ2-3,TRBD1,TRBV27,TGTGCCAGCAGAAGACAGGGGGCGGCAGATACGCAGTATTTT,CASRRQGAADTQYF
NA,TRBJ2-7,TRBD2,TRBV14,TGTGCCAGCAGCCGACAACGAACCGGGGGGAGAGGCCACGAGCAGTACTTC,CASSRQRTGGRGHEQYF
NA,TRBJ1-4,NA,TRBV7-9,TGTGCCAGCAGCTTAGAAGGAGGGGTTGGTGAAAAACTGTTTTTT,CASSLEGGVGEKLFF
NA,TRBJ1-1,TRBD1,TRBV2,TGTGCCAGCAGTCGGACCGGGACAGTGAACACTGAAGCTTTCTTT,CASSRTGTVNTEAFF
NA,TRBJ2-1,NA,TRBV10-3,TGTGCCATCAGTGAGTCGAGACAGGAGCAGTTCTTC,CAISESRQEQFF
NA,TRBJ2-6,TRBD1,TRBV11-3,TGTGCCAGCAGTTCATGGACAGGATCTGGGGCCAACGTCCTGACTTTC,CASSSWTGSGANVLTF
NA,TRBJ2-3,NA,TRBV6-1,TGTGCCAGCAGGGAGCCCGGTTATACGCAGTATTTT,CASREPGYTQYF
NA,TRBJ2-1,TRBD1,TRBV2,TGTGCCAGCAGTAGACAGGGGAATGAGCAGTTCTTC,CASSRQGNEQFF
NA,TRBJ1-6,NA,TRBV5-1,TGCGCCAGCAGCTTGGGACAGTGGGGCGCGAATTCACCCCTCCACTTT,CASSLGQWGANSPLHF
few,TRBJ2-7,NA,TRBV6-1,TGTGCCAGCAGTCCAAGGGGTTTCCGCTACGAGCAGTACTTC,CASSPRGFRYEQYF
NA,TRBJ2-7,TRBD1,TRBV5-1,TGCGCCAGCAGCGGAACCTGGACAGGGGTAAGCTACGAGCAGTACTTC,CASSGTWTGVSYEQYF
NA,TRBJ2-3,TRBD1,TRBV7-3,TGTGCCAGCAGTCAACAGGGGGCCGGGGCAGATACGCAGTATTTT,CASSQQGAGADTQYF
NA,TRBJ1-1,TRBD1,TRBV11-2,TGTGCCAGCAGCTTAGGATTAGGTACGACAGGGGGGCTGGTCACTGAAGCTTTCTTT,CASSLGLGTTGGLVTEAFF
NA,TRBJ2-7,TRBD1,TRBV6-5,TGTGCCAGCAGTGAAAACAGGGGACACGAGCAGTACTTC,CASSENRGHEQYF
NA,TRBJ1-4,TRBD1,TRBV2,TGTGCCAGCATCTTGGGGGGACAGGCTAATGAAAAACTGTTTTTT,CASILGGQANEKLFF
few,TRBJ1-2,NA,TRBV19,TGTGCCAGTAAGACTAAGACAGGTTCGGGGTATGGCTACACCTTC,CASKTKTGSGYGYTF
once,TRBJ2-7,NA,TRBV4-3,TGCGCCAGCAGCCAACTTCGGGTAAGCTCCTACGAGCAGTACTTC,CASSQLRVSSYEQYF
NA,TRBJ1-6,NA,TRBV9,TGTGCCAGCAGCGTAGACAGTCGATATAATTCACCCCTCCACTTT,CASSVDSRYNSPLHF
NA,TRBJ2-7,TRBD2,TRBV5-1,TGCGCCAGCAGCCCTAGGACTAGCGGGACACACTACGAGCAGTACTTC,CASSPRTSGTHYEQYF
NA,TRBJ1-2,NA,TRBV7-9,TGTGCCAGCAGCTTAGGATACAGGGATTATGGCTACACCTTC,CASSLGYRDYGYTF
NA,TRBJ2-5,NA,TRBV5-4,TGTGCCAGCAGCCAAGGGGCCGAGACCCAGTACTTC,CASSQGAETQYF
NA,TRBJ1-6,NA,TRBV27,TGTGCCAGCAGTGCCACCGGGACAACGAATTCACCCCTCCACTTT,CASSATGTTNSPLHF
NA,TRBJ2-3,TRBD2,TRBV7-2,TGTGCCAGCAGCCCTAGCGGGGAGCGCACAGATACGCAGTATTTT,CASSPSGERTDTQYF
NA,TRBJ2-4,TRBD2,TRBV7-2,TGTGCCAGCAGCCTCGGGACTAGCGGGCAGAAAAACATTCAGTACTTC,CASSLGTSGQKNIQYF
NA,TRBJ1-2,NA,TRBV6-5,TGTGCCAGCTCCCCCGGGGGTTCACTAAGCTATGGCTACACCTTC,CASSPGGSLSYGYTF
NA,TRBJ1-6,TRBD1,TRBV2,TGTGCCAGCAGTGAACAGGGACAGGGTGGGAGTAATTCACCCCTCCACTTT,CASSEQGQGGSNSPLHF
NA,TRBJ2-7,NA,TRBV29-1,TGCAGCGCCGTCGACAACTACGAGCAGTACTTC,CSAVDNYEQYF
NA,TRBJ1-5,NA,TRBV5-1,TGCGCCAGCAGCTTGGAAGGGGTCGGTAATCAGCCCCAGCATTTT,CASSLEGVGNQPQHF
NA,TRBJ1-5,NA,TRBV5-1,TGCGCCGGCAGCCCGCCACAGGGAAGTCAGCCCCAGCATTTT,CAGSPPQGSQPQHF
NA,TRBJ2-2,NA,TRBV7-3,TGTGCCAGCAGCTCAGGCGTCGCGAACACCGGGGAGCTGTTTTTT,CASSSGVANTGELFF
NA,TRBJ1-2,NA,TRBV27,TGTGCCAGCAGTTTACGGGGGAATAACTATGGCTACACCTTC,CASSLRGNNYGYTF
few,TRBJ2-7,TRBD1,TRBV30,TGTGCCTGGAGGACCCCCGGGACAGGGCCGGGGGAGCAGTACTTC,CAWRTPGTGPGEQYF
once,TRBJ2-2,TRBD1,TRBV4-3,TGCGCCAGCAGCCAAGAGACAGGGGGGAACACCGGGGAGCTGTTTTTT,CASSQETGGNTGELFF